This TCR beta chain derives from a study of patients and donors after allogeneic stem cell transplantation. The germline V and J ends were trimmed by 6 bases and 2 bases, with 19 bases remaining between them. CDR1 KGHSH and CDR2 LQKENI come from the germline V gene. CDR3 length: 16 residues. One entry per CDR3 protein results from TCRdb running MiXCR on the RT-PCR reads. The table has 190,000 or so distinct CDR3 sequences, 41% seen once; the top ten hold around 35%. The chain recombines TRBV18 with TRBJ2-5; possible D gene TRBD1, 6 bases. This sequence was found in a human donor who was either an allogeneic HSCT recipient or a stem cell or donor lymphocyte infusion donor (not recorded which). It is not recorded whose cells these are; they may come from a transplant donor. Sequencing was carried out using blood, either unsorted or a sorted T cell fraction (not recorded which). In DNA, the CDR3 is TGTGCCAGCTCGCAACCTCTGGACAGCCCGCAAGAGACCCAGTACTTC. This translates into CASSQPLDSPQETQYF.